The entry below gives a single T cell receptor beta chain sequence along with its context. The target of this receptor is not known. Nothing much larger sits one base from this clone, and base qualities are not available. The sample belongs to a study of T cell changes during pregnancy in multiple sclerosis (dated by TCRdb to between 2019 and 2020). Turning to the overall study: The study looked at changes in the T cell repertoire across pregnancy in women with multiple sclerosis.

Library preparation was by the immunoSEQ multiplex PCR assay. Not all clones reach the TCRdb copy of this immuneACCESS table, which keeps in-frame sequences only. Checked studies attribute under half of the gap to unresolved V genes and leave the rest unexplained. The sample has tens of thousands of clones on record, approximately 87% of them singletons. The ten top clones hold approximately 8% of the sample. For CDR1 and CDR2, the germline V gene lists LGHNA and YSLEER. Taken from cysteine to phenylalanine, the CDR3 has 14 residues. Only CDR3 DNA remains: 42 bases, in frame from the first base. The trim is 0 bases for V and 3 bases for J, with a gap of 9 bases between the germline ends.

The sample was CD8+ T cells from peripheral blood mononuclear cells, taken after pregnancy. The clonotype comes from a female donor with multiple sclerosis, enrolled in a pregnancy study. The rearranged segments are TRBV4-3 and TRBJ2-7, with the D gene not clear enough to name. CDR3 protein: CASSQDTGGYEQYF. Read as DNA, the sequence is TGCGCCAGCAGCCAAGATACGGGTGGCTACGAGCAGTACTTC.